This T cell receptor beta chain comes out of a study of beta chain features in type 1 diabetes. Study-wide results and limits: Among type 1 diabetes patients, VDJ junctions had fewer insertions and more deletions. Patients' naive, central memory and Treg TCRB repertoires seemed closer to one another than those of healthy donors. In every one of the four CD4+ subsets, TCRB CDR3s were moderately but significantly shorter in Type 1 diabetes patients.

Expressed TCRB transcripts were sequenced after all isolated RNA was converted to cDNA. TCRdb's copy holds only in-frame clones and misses some; the assay was immunoSEQ multiplex PCR. Of a few hundred thousand clones in the sample, 8% to 10% were seen once. A word on this clone: Its antigen is not identified.

CDR1 MRHNA and CDR2 SNTAGT come from the germline V gene. There are 17 residues in the CDR3. The V segment lost 4 bases and the J segment 7 bases; nucleotides outside the gene matches: 10. This sequence joins TRBV6-4 and TRBJ2-1; 13 bases are shared with TRBD2. The TCR was taken from a man aged 25 to 40 with type 1 diabetes. Sequences were obtained from central memory CD4+ T cells from blood. This CDR3 is CASSVVPLAGGPNEQFF. CDR3 sequence (DNA): TGTGCCAGCAGTGTAGTCCCACTAGCGGGAGGGCCAAATGAGCAGTTCTTC.